The source of this TCR beta chain is a study of blood T cell repertoires in COVID-19. Whole-study context: Material from acute and convalescent COVID-19 was sourced from the United States, Italy and Spain. PBMCs, B-cell-depleted T cells, or T cells provided the cDNA or gDNA that made up the material.

Germline CDR1 SGHTA, CDR2 FQGNSA. V was clipped by 1 base and J by 5 bases, with 8 bases between them. The CDR3 has 14 residues. Original analysis: How many nucleated cells were present was estimated from reference gene primer amplification. Generated by immunoSEQ multiplex PCR, the TCRdb table keeps only in-frame clones and is missing some. V, J and clone size were drawn from that table, and D and trimming were deduced from the DNA. The sample includes 150,000 to 180,000 clones, under 90% of them seen just once. The TCR originated in a man in his sixties with acute or convalescent COVID-19. Sequencing was performed on peripheral blood. This chain uses TRBV7-2 with TRBJ2-2; a weak D match, TRBD1 (5 bases). CDR3 sequence reads: CASSLVQGTGELFF. The CDR3 DNA is TGTGCCAGCAGCTTAGTTCAGGGAACCGGGGAGCTGTTTTTT.